This record looks at one TCR beta chain sequence and its context. Its target is not known. It was with 60 Vbeta and 13 Jbeta primers that the PCR ran. Clones were read by immunoSEQ multiplex PCR, and TCRdb kept only the in-frame ones, dropping some. The sample shows 85,000 to 120,000 clones, just over 70% of them seen only once. This record comes from a study of cytomegalovirus exposure and HLA in healthy donors. About the research overall: Findings of an earlier analysis included roughly 110 million unique TCR beta sequences from some 200 million T cells.

CDR3 length equals 14 residues. CDR1 is MGHDK and CDR2 is SYGVNS in the germline V gene. V shed 3 bases and J shed 1 base, with 9 bases lying between them. Findings and caveats of the study: Researchers reported in a later analysis that a missense DCLRE1C variant was tied to TCR beta V- and J-gene trimming.

This TCR was sampled from a boy aged 5-17 years in good health and CMV-seronegative. The rearrangement links TRBV25-1 to TRBJ1-2, with D unresolved. Sequencing input: PBMCs. CDR3 sequence reads: CASSDTGDNYGYTF. CDR3 sequence (DNA): TGTGCCAGCAGTGACACGGGAGATAACTATGGCTACACCTTC.